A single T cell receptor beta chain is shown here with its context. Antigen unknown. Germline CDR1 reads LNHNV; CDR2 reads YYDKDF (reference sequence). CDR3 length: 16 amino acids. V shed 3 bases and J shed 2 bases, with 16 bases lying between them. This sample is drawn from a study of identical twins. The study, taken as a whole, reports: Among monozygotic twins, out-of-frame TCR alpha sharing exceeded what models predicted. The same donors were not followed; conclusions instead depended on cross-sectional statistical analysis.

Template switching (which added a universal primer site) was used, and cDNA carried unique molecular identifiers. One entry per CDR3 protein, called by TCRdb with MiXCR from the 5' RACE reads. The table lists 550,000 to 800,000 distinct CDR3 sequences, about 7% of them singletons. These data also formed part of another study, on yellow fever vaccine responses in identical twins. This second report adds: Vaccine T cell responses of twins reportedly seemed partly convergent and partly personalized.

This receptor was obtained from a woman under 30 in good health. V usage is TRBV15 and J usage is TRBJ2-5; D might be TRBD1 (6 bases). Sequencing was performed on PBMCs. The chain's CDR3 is CATSSGQRDGQETQYF. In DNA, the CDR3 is TGTGCCACCAGCAGCGGACAGAGGGACGGACAAGAGACCCAGTACTTC.